This passage covers 28 T cell receptor beta chains from one sample sequenced in a study of T cell responses to AZD1222 COVID-19 vaccine. Profiling relied on immunoSEQ multiplex PCR, and the TCRdb table lists in-frame clones only, not all of them. The profile shows roughly 80,000 clones, 90% of them singletons. The material was peripheral blood, obtained 28 days after the second AZD1222 dose. All receptors come from an adult who received the AZD1222 COVID-19 vaccine.

The CDR3 DNA follows: TGTGCCATCAGTGGAACAGGTTTCTCCTACGAGCAGTACTTC. It specifies CAISGTGFSYEQYF. The V call is TRBV10-3, the J call TRBJ2-7; perhaps TRBD1 as D (5 bases). The CDR3 extends over 14 amino acids. The germline V gene encodes CDR1 ENHRY and CDR2 SYGVKD. V was clipped by 4 bases and J by 0 bases, with 10 bases between them.

The chain joins TRBV27 to TRBJ2-1, with a possible D match to TRBD1 (5 bases). Between the trimmed V and J ends, which lost 7 bases and 4 bases, there was a span of 20 bases. This CDR3 has 16 amino acids. CDR1 is MNHEY, CDR2 SMNVEV, per germline (reference sequence). The DNA for the CDR3 is TGTGCCAGCAATACTATACCTACTCAGGGTTACAATGAGCAGTTCTTC. It specifies CASNTIPTQGYNEQFF.

The chain combines TRBV3-1 (or the pseudogene TRBV3-2) with TRBJ2-1; D is unclear. This CDR3 region has 15 residues. Looked up from germline, CDR1 is LGHDT and CDR2 is YNNKEL (reference sequence). V shed 2 bases and J shed 0 bases, with 8 bases lying between them. The CDR3 bases are TGTGCCAGCAGCCAACCGATCAGCTCCTACAATGAGCAGTTCTTC. It codes for CASSQPISSYNEQFF.

V and J are TRBV3-1 (or the pseudogene TRBV3-2) and TRBJ1-5; D uncertain. The CDR3 loop spans 15 amino acids. Per the germline V gene, CDR1 is LGHDT and CDR2 is YNNKEL (reference sequence). Trimming took 1 base from V and 7 from J, leaving 14 bases between them. The CDR3 coding sequence is TGTGCCAGCAGCCAAGGGACCCTAGGTAGGCAGCCCCAGCATTTT. Translation: CASSQGTLGRQPQHF.

This clone was seen just once. As DNA, the CDR3 is TGTGCCAGCGGCCTCCAGGGGGGCACTGAAGCTTTCTTT. The encoded protein is CASGLQGGTEAFF. V usage is TRBV5-4 and J usage is TRBJ1-1, with TRBD1 identical over 7 bases. Germline trimming cut 7 bases from V and 4 bases from J; bases unmatched to any gene: 7. Germline CDR1 SGHNT, CDR2 YYREEE (reference sequence). The CDR3 is 13 amino acids.

The CDR3 coding sequence is TGCGCCAGCAGCCAAGATTGGAGACGGGGCTCTGGGGCCAACGTCCTGACTTTC. Amino acids: CASSQDWRRGSGANVLTF. The V call is TRBV4-1, the J call TRBJ2-6, with a tentative D call TRBD2 (5 bases). Germline CDR1 is MGHRA and CDR2 is YSYEKL. This CDR3 spans 18 amino acids. Trimming removed 0 bases from V and 0 bases from J, with 12 bases in between.

The chain carries TRBV10-3 and TRBJ1-1; perhaps TRBD1 as D (6 bases). V was pared by 4 bases and J by 5 bases, with 14 bases between. The CDR3 has 14 amino acids. CDR1 ENHRY and CDR2 SYGVKD come from the germline V gene. CDR3 residues: CAISVRGASTEAFF. The CDR3 bases are TGTGCCATCAGTGTAAGGGGGGCGAGTACTGAAGCTTTCTTT.

The chain carries TRBV5-1 and TRBJ2-7; D might be TRBD1 or TRBD2, each matching 5 bases. This CDR3 has 14 amino acids. With 0 bases removed from V and 0 bases from J, the gap between germline ends came to 7 bases. In germline, CDR1 is SGHRS, CDR2 YFSETQ. The CDR3 loop reads CASSLAGTSYEQYF. CDR3 coding DNA: TGCGCCAGCAGCTTGGCCGGGACCTCCTACGAGCAGTACTTC.

The genes are TRBV5-1 and TRBJ2-7; the match to TRBD2 covers 11 bases. The germline V gene has CDR1 SGHRS and CDR2 YFSETQ. The CDR3 covers 16 residues. Trimming at V came to 5 bases and at J to 3 bases, leaving 10 bases not matched to a gene. The CDR3 sequence: CASSRFLAGGGYEQYF. CDR3 coding DNA: TGCGCCAGCAGTCGTTTTCTAGCGGGGGGCGGCTACGAGCAGTACTTC.

The chain carries TRBV13 and TRBJ1-2; perhaps TRBD1 as D (6 bases). Per germline, CDR1 PRHDT and CDR2 FYEKMQ (reference sequence). There are 15 residues in the CDR3. With 4 bases removed from V and 2 bases from J, the gap between germline ends came to 14 bases. The CDR3 here is CASSSETGLNYGYTF. The CDR3 DNA reads TGTGCCAGCAGCTCCGAGACAGGACTAAACTATGGCTACACCTTC. The whole variable domain, remainder taken from reference TRBV13 and TRBJ1-2, is AAGVIQSPRHLIKEKRETATLKCYPIPRHDTVYWYQQGPGQDPQFLISFYEKMQSDKGSIPDRFSAQQFSDYHSELNMSSLELGDSALYFCASSSETGLNYGYTFGSGTRLTVV.

The chain joins TRBV7-3 to TRBJ2-1; D is perhaps TRBD2 (5 bases). This CDR3 is built from 12 residues. Between the trimmed V and J ends, which lost 1 base and 10 bases, there was a span of 8 bases. Germline loops: CDR1 SGHTA, CDR2 FQGTGA. CDR3 amino acids: CASSLIGEEQFF. For the CDR3, the DNA is TGTGCCAGCAGCTTAATTGGGGAGGAGCAGTTCTTC.

This sequence joins TRBV27 and TRBJ1-5; the match to TRBD1 covers 9 bases. J gave up 10 bases and V 6 bases, and 7 bases lay outside the gene matches. The CDR3 covers 13 residues. Germline loops: CDR1 MNHEY, CDR2 SMNVEV (reference sequence). CDR3 amino acids: CASRRDREGPQHF. CDR3 DNA: TGTGCCAGCAGGCGGGACAGGGAAGGACCCCAGCATTTT.

V is TRBV30 and J is TRBJ1-4; D gene unclear. In germline, CDR1 is GTSNPN, CDR2 SVGIG (reference sequence). The CDR3 is 15 residues long. The V end lost 3 bases, the J end lost 0 bases, and 11 bases lay between the germline ends. In DNA form, the CDR3 reads TGTGCCTGGAGCGCCTACACGGCAACTAATGAAAAACTGTTTTTT. It is translated as CAWSAYTATNEKLFF.

The V call is TRBV19, the J call TRBJ1-5, with a weak D call TRBD1 (5 bases). V gave up 4 bases and J gave up 1 base, with 14 bases separating them. Germline V gives CDR1 LNHDA, CDR2 SQIVND (reference sequence). The CDR3 runs 16 residues. CDR3 sequence reads: CASSKQPRQSNQPQHF. CDR3 in DNA: TGTGCCAGTAGTAAACAACCCAGACAGAGCAATCAGCCCCAGCATTTT.

V gene TRBV30 combines with J gene TRBJ1-2; unclear D gene. CDR1 is GTSNPN and CDR2 is SVGIG in the germline V gene (reference sequence). The CDR3 is made up of 12 amino acids. Trimming cost V 5 bases and J 4 bases, with 11 bases left between them. CDR3 DNA sequence: TGTGCCTGGGCGAGGCAGAGCTATGGCTACACCTTC. Translation: CAWARQSYGYTF.

J is TRBJ2-7 and V is TRBV30; the match to TRBD2 covers 7 bases. Per germline, CDR1 GTSNPN and CDR2 SVGIG (reference sequence). Germline trimming cut 5 bases from V and 2 bases from J; bases unmatched to any gene: 9. The CDR3 totals 14 residues. CDR3 DNA sequence: TGTGCCTGGGTCAACGCCCGGGGGGCCTACGAGCAGTACTTC. It is translated as CAWVNARGAYEQYF.

This clone was seen once. The chain joins TRBV12-3 or TRBV12-4 to TRBJ1-5, with D maybe TRBD1 (6 bases). V dropped 5 bases and J dropped 4 bases, with 9 bases sitting between them. This CDR3 contains 13 residues. The CDR3 region has the DNA TGTGCCAGCAGTGGGACACGAAATCAGCCCCAGCATTTT. This encodes CASSGTRNQPQHF.

As concerns this clone: This CDR3 is also generated by other DNA sequences in the sample. The rearrangement joins TRBV4-2 to TRBJ1-5, with D hard to call. With 0 bases removed from V and 7 bases from J, the gap between germline ends came to 7 bases. The CDR3 has 13 amino acids. Per the germline V gene, CDR1 is LGHNA and CDR2 is YNFKEQ. CDR3 bases: TGTGCCAGCAGCCAAGACTTAGAGCAGCCCCAGCATTTT. Residues: CASSQDLEQPQHF.

This chain uses TRBV11-2 with TRBJ2-3; D uncertain. Germline V lookup: CDR1 SGHAT, CDR2 FQNNGV. The CDR3 loop spans 14 amino acids. The V and J ends lost 0 bases and 10 bases respectively, with 14 bases between them. DNA of the CDR3: TGTGCCAGCAGCTTAGATCCCCTCAGGTGGGCGCAGTATTTT. Its protein is CASSLDPLRWAQYF.

The V and J genes are TRBV5-1 and TRBJ1-5; D ambiguous. This CDR3 has 13 amino acids. CDR1 and CDR2 from the germline V gene are SGHRS and YFSETQ. Trimming took off 5 bases at V and 6 bases at J, with 12 bases between the two ends. This chain's CDR3 is CASRRGFRQPQHF. CDR3 nucleotides: TGCGCCAGCAGGAGAGGGTTCCGTCAGCCCCAGCATTTT.

The rearrangement uses TRBV6-5 and TRBJ2-7; 7 bases align to TRBD2. The CDR3 runs 13 residues. The J segment lost 5 bases and the V segment lost 7 bases, leaving 8 bases of the junction unmatched. Germline V lookup: CDR1 MNHEY, CDR2 SVGAGI. CDR3 DNA sequence: TGTGCCAGCATTATGAACGGGGGGAACGAGCAGTACTTC. Its protein is CASIMNGGNEQYF.

This clone has only a few counts. This chain uses TRBV9 with TRBJ2-7, with D uncertain. Trimming shortened V by 4 bases and J by 7 bases, and 18 bases separated the two germline ends. This CDR3 is built from 14 residues. CDR1 SGDLS and CDR2 YYNGEE come from the germline V gene. CDR3 sequence: CASSLAVGSWEQYF. The CDR3 region has the DNA TGTGCCAGCAGCCTGGCGGTTGGTAGTTGGGAGCAGTACTTC.

The V and J genes are TRBV30 and TRBJ2-7; TRBD2 is a possible D gene (6 bases). V gave up 2 bases and J gave up 3 bases, with 17 bases separating them. Germline V gives CDR1 GTSNPN, CDR2 SVGIG (reference sequence). The CDR3 has 15 amino acids. The CDR3 bases are TGTGCCTGGAGTACCCAGGGACTTCTATTCTACGAGCAGTACTTC. It specifies CAWSTQGLLFYEQYF.

This chain uses TRBV2 with TRBJ2-3; no firm D call. CDR1 SNHLY and CDR2 FYNNEI come from the germline V gene. The germline V and J ends were trimmed by 5 bases and 1 base, with 7 bases remaining between them. The length of the CDR3 is 13 residues. The CDR3, as DNA: TGTGCCAGCAGTACGGGTCGCACAGATACGCAGTATTTT. This translates into CASSTGRTDTQYF.

The chain uses TRBV3-1 (or the pseudogene TRBV3-2) and TRBJ1-4; D uncertain. Trimming took off 4 bases at V and 4 bases at J, with 16 bases between the two ends. Germline CDR1 LGHDT, CDR2 YNNKEL (reference sequence). The length of the CDR3 is 16 residues. The CDR3 region is CASSPSGPLFNEKLFF. In nucleotides, the CDR3 is TGTGCCAGCAGCCCGAGCGGGCCCCTCTTTAATGAAAAACTGTTTTTT.

V and J are TRBV27 and TRBJ1-6; TRBD1 might be the D (6 bases). V gave up 7 bases and J gave up 4 bases, with 11 bases separating them. The CDR3 extends over 14 amino acids. Germline-derived CDR1 and CDR2 are MNHEY and SMNVEV (reference sequence). This CDR3 reads CASKGGRYNSPLHF. The CDR3 nucleotides read TGTGCCAGCAAAGGGGGACGGTATAATTCACCCCTCCACTTT.

This clone appeared a single time. The chain recombines TRBV5-1 with TRBJ1-6; D ambiguous. Trimming shortened V by 4 bases and J by 1 base, and 9 bases separated the two germline ends. Germline-derived CDR1 and CDR2 are SGHRS and YFSETQ. This CDR3 is built from 15 residues. The CDR3 reads CASSRGGSYNSPLHF. The CDR3 nucleotides read TGCGCCAGCAGCCGGGGTGGGTCCTATAATTCACCCCTCCACTTT. The variable domain in full, with the rest retrieved from reference TRBV5-1 and TRBJ1-6, is KAGVTQTPRYLIKTRGQQVTLSCSPISGHRSVSWYQQTPGQGLQFLFEYFSETQRNKGNFPGRFSGRQFSNSRSEMNVSTLELGDSALYLCASSRGGSYNSPLHFGNGTRLTVT.

This rearrangement joins TRBV10-3 to TRBJ2-7, with D unclear. Trimming removed 0 bases at V and 5 bases at J, with 8 bases between. The CDR3 has 13 residues. Germline loops: CDR1 ENHRY, CDR2 SYGVKD. The CDR3 is CAISESAGHEQYF. The CDR3 DNA is TGTGCCATCAGTGAGTCAGCTGGCCACGAGCAGTACTTC.